This is a list of T cell receptor beta chains from one sample in a study of shared clonotypes between healthy human individuals. TCRdb's copy holds only in-frame clones and misses some; the assay was immunoSEQ multiplex PCR. This sample has a few million clones, with over 85% found just once. Input material: naive CD4+ T cells from PBMCs. The receptors derive from a man younger than 35 in good health. Some clones in this sample may be carry-over from other donors' samples. CDR3s include the opening cysteine and the closing phenylalanine or tryptophan. A D gene is named only where the DNA matches it firmly. A clone size is listed for some rows: how often the clone was seen (once, few, many), or a class if it is expanded.

J,V,size,D,DNA,CDR3
TRBJ2-1,TRBV7-9,-,-,TGTGCCAGCAGCTTAATTACCCCAATTAACAATGAGCAGTTCTTC,CASSLITPINNEQFF
TRBJ2-7,TRBV18,-,-,TGTGCCAGCTCACCACCGGGTTTGGCAAGAGAGTACTTC,CASSPPGLAREYF
TRBJ1-2,TRBV9,once,-,TGTGCCAGCAGCGTAGCCCCTAGTGAGGATGGCTACACCTTC,CASSVAPSEDGYTF
TRBJ2-7,TRBV5-1,-,-,TGCGCCAGCAGCTCGGGGACGTCATATTACGAGCAGTACTTC,CASSSGTSYYEQYF
TRBJ2-1,TRBV18,-,TRBD1,TGTGCCAGCTCACCACCGTGGGGACAGGGCAGCTCCTACAATGAGCAGTTCTTC,CASSPPWGQGSSYNEQFF
TRBJ2-2,TRBV5-1,-,TRBD1,TGCGCCAGCAGCCCCCGGGTCTCGGGACAGGGAACATTAGGGGAGCTGTTTTTT,CASSPRVSGQGTLGELFF
TRBJ1-1,TRBV14,-,TRBD1,TGTGCCAGCAGCCCCAGGACAGGAGGCACTGAAGCTTTCTTT,CASSPRTGGTEAFF
TRBJ1-2,TRBV7-2,-,-,TGTGCCAGCAGCTTAGGTTGGGGGCAGGGCTATGGCTACACCTTC,CASSLGWGQGYGYTF
TRBJ2-5,TRBV5-1,-,-,TGCGCCAGCAGCTTTAGTCCTAGCAGAAAAGAGACCCAGTACTTC,CASSFSPSRKETQYF
TRBJ2-3,TRBV5-4,-,TRBD2,TGTGCCAGCAGCGGGGGGACTAATAGGGAGAGTACGCAGTATTTT,CASSGGTNRESTQYF
TRBJ2-7,TRBV28,-,-,TGTGCCAGCAGCTACCCCGGACTGTACGAGCAGTACTTC,CASSYPGLYEQYF
TRBJ2-3,TRBV4-2,-,-,TGTGCCAGCAGCCAATCACTCGGCTCCACAGATACGCAGTATTTT,CASSQSLGSTDTQYF
TRBJ2-2,TRBV28,-,TRBD2,TGTGCCAGCAGCACTAGCGGGAGGTCGGGCACCGGGGAGCTGTTTTTT,CASSTSGRSGTGELFF
TRBJ2-7,TRBV6-1,once,TRBD1,TGTGCCAGCAGTGCCCGACCGGGACAGGGGGCCTACGAGCAGTACTTC,CASSARPGQGAYEQYF
TRBJ2-5,TRBV2,-,-,TGTGCCAGCAGCGGGAGAGGGGTTGTGTTGGAGACCCAGTACTTC,CASSGRGVVLETQYF
TRBJ2-7,TRBV5-6,-,-,TGTGCCAGCAGCGGGCAGGGTATCACCTACGAGCAGTACTTC,CASSGQGITYEQYF
TRBJ1-1,TRBV5-1,-,-,TGCGCCAGCTCTCTACAGGCCTTGAACACTGAAGCTTTCTTT,CASSLQALNTEAFF
TRBJ2-1,TRBV7-2,-,-,TGTGCCAGCAGCTCACCTCCACATCTCGATGAGCAGTTCTTC,CASSSPPHLDEQFF
TRBJ2-1,TRBV9,-,TRBD2,TGTGCCAGCAGCGTAGTAGGGACTACCAGCCCCGATGAGCAGTTCTTC,CASSVVGTTSPDEQFF
TRBJ2-1,TRBV16,-,-,TGTGCCAGCAGCCAATTCTCCGAGCAGTTCTTC,CASSQFSEQFF
TRBJ2-1,TRBV29-1,-,TRBD1,TGCAGCGTTTCCAGGACAGGGTTGGGCAATGAGCAGTTCTTC,CSVSRTGLGNEQFF
TRBJ1-4,TRBV28,-,TRBD1,TGTGCCAGCAGTTTATGGACAGGGAAGAAAGAAAAACTGTTTTTT,CASSLWTGKKEKLFF
TRBJ2-7,TRBV14,-,-,TGTGCCAGCAGCCAGTTAGGTGCGGGCAACTACGAGCAGTACTTC,CASSQLGAGNYEQYF
TRBJ2-1,TRBV14,-,TRBD2,TGTGCCAGCAGCCCCGGGACTAGCGGGAATCGGAATGAGCAGTTCTTC,CASSPGTSGNRNEQFF
TRBJ1-1,TRBV6-6,-,-,TGTGCCAGCAGTTACTCGCAGGGCCACGCTGAAGCTTTCTTT,CASSYSQGHAEAFF
TRBJ2-5,TRBV10-3,-,-,TGTGCCATCAGTGAGTTTTTGGGCAGGGCCCAAGAGACCCAGTACTTC,CAISEFLGRAQETQYF
TRBJ2-3,TRBV7-2,-,-,TGTGCCAGCAGCTTCCAACACCAGGGGACAGATACGCAGTATTTT,CASSFQHQGTDTQYF
TRBJ2-7,TRBV6-1,once,-,TGTGCCAGCAGTGAAGAGGGACGGATATACGAGCAGTACTTC,CASSEEGRIYEQYF
TRBJ1-5,TRBV19,-,-,TGTGCCAGTAGTATAGATAGGGCAGCGTTGGGACCCCAGCATTTT,CASSIDRAALGPQHF
TRBJ1-2,TRBV27,few,-,TGTGCCAGCAGCCCCGGACTACTCCTGGGGGGCTACACCTTC,CASSPGLLLGGYTF
TRBJ2-3,TRBV30,-,-,TGTGCCTGGAGTGTCCGGGGAAGCACAGATACGCAGTATTTT,CAWSVRGSTDTQYF
TRBJ2-4,TRBV28,-,-,TGTGCCAGCGGTCCACCGACCGAGGCCTTCTTC,CASGPPTEAFF
TRBJ2-7,TRBV30,-,-,TGTGCCTGGAGTGTGTCTGGGAAGCTTCCCGAGCAGTACTTC,CAWSVSGKLPEQYF
TRBJ2-7,TRBV27,-,TRBD2,TGTGCCAGCAGTTCTATCCCGGGACTAGTTCTTTCGGACGAGCAGTACTTC,CASSSIPGLVLSDEQYF
TRBJ2-7,TRBV6-1,-,-,TGTGCCAGCAGGACCTTTGAAGGCAGTTCCTACGAGCAGTACTTC,CASRTFEGSSYEQYF
TRBJ1-1,TRBV7-3,-,TRBD1,TGTGCCAGCAGCTTAATGGGACAGGGGAATTTTGAAGCTTTCTTT,CASSLMGQGNFEAFF
TRBJ1-2,TRBV6-5,-,-,TGTGCCAGCAGATCCGGACTCAGCGGCTACACCTTC,CASRSGLSGYTF
TRBJ1-2,TRBV5-6,few,-,TGTGCCAGCAGCGTAGGACGGCCCGATGGCTACACCTTC,CASSVGRPDGYTF
TRBJ2-7,TRBV28,-,TRBD1,TGTGCCAGCAGTTTGGGGGGACAGGGCTACGAGCAGTACTTC,CASSLGGQGYEQYF
TRBJ2-1,TRBV7-9,-,TRBD2,TGTGCCAGCAGCTGGGGACTAGCGGGAGTGGCTGAGCAGTTCTTC,CASSWGLAGVAEQFF
TRBJ2-1,TRBV7-3,-,TRBD1,TGTGCCAGCAGCTACCCCGACAGGGGGGGACAGTTCTTC,CASSYPDRGGQFF
TRBJ1-2,TRBV4-1,-,TRBD1,TGCGCCAGCAGCCGCCTTCGCCGGCAGGGGGATCACTATGGCTACACCTTC,CASSRLRRQGDHYGYTF
TRBJ2-7,TRBV5-1,-,TRBD2,TGCGCCAGCAGCTTGGTATTAGCGGGCGATCCCTACGAGCAGTACTTC,CASSLVLAGDPYEQYF
TRBJ1-2,TRBV7-3,-,-,TGTGCCAGCAGCTTGGGCCCTGGGGTCTATGGCTACACCTTC,CASSLGPGVYGYTF
TRBJ1-2,TRBV7-2,-,TRBD1,TGTGCCAGCAGCTTAGGGGACAGGTCCGGCTACACCTTC,CASSLGDRSGYTF
TRBJ1-2,TRBV7-8,-,-,TGTGCCAGCAGCCCCGGGGGAGGAAACTATGGCTACACCTTC,CASSPGGGNYGYTF
TRBJ2-7,TRBV5-1,-,-,TGCGCCAGCAGCTGGACTACCGGGACACACGTCCGCGAGCAGTACTTC,CASSWTTGTHVREQYF
TRBJ2-1,TRBV18,-,-,TGTGCCAGCTCACCGGGTACGACGGGAGTCGGCGAGCAGTTCTTC,CASSPGTTGVGEQFF
TRBJ1-5,TRBV28,-,-,TGTGCCAGCAGTCCCGGGGGGGCGGTAAGTGTTACTCAGCCCCAGCATTTT,CASSPGGAVSVTQPQHF
TRBJ2-1,TRBV6-4,-,TRBD2,TGTGCCAGCAGTCCACTAGCGGGACATAACAATGAGCAGTTCTTC,CASSPLAGHNNEQFF
TRBJ1-2,TRBV9,-,-,TGTGCCAGCAGCGTCGGCTCGGGGCCGCAGGGCTACACCTTC,CASSVGSGPQGYTF
TRBJ2-7,TRBV6-5,once,-,TGTGCCAGCAGTTACACCAGGGACCGGACCTACGAGCAGTACTTC,CASSYTRDRTYEQYF
TRBJ2-7,TRBV6-1,-,-,TGTGCCAGCAGTGAACACCGGTTGGGCTCCTACGAGCAGTACTTC,CASSEHRLGSYEQYF
TRBJ2-7,TRBV6-6,-,TRBD2,TGTGCCAGCAGTTTGCCTAGCGGTTCCTACGAGCAGTACTTC,CASSLPSGSYEQYF
TRBJ2-1,TRBV27,-,TRBD2,TGTGCCAGCAGCCTCAGCGGGAGGGTCTACAATGAGCAGTTCTTC,CASSLSGRVYNEQFF
TRBJ2-3,TRBV6-6,-,-,TGTGCCAGCAGTTTCTCTCGGGATAGCCAGACCGATACGCAGTATTTT,CASSFSRDSQTDTQYF
TRBJ2-1,TRBV6-1,-,TRBD2,TGTGCCAGCAGTGAACTGAGGTCTAGCGGGGGACCCTACAATGAGCAGTTCTTC,CASSELRSSGGPYNEQFF
TRBJ2-7,TRBV5-4,-,-,TGTGCCAGCAGCCGAAAGTTGGGCGACAGTTACTCCTACGAGCAGTACTTC,CASSRKLGDSYSYEQYF
TRBJ2-3,TRBV5-1,-,-,TGCGCCAGCAGGCCTGGGGCCACAGATACGCAGTATTTT,CASRPGATDTQYF
TRBJ2-2,TRBV28,-,-,TGTGCCAGCAGTAGGCCGGGGACCGGGGAGCTGTTTTTT,CASSRPGTGELFF